The entry that follows covers one TCR beta chain sequence. This clonotype was observed a few times. Its antigen has not been determined. Sequence at one end of the junction differs from germline and may be a read error. Its CDR3 holds 18 amino acids, cysteine through phenylalanine. The retained sequence is limited to the CDR3, 54 bases, with the frame set at the first base. The germline V gene specifies LGHNA as CDR1 and YSLEER as CDR2. Library method: PCR. Data came from an Illumina HiSeq 4000. Bulk TCR libraries were generated as previously described, with the TCR primers listed in Table S5 used. Purification of total RNA was performed with the Qiagen AllPrep DNA/RNA kit. Before analysis, reads from multiple sequencing runs of the same library were pooled. Per the original workflow: Only reads with exact TCR constant sequence were kept, trimmed to 150 nt, and grouped by their 12-nt molecular barcodes. Reads in each barcode group were sub-clustered using a 15% Levenshtein threshold, and a quality-weighted consensus sequence was built for each RNA molecule. Non-functional sequences were removed, as were lower-count sequences one edit away from another. Barcode sub-clusters with fewer than 20% of the maximum read count were removed, based on fitting two negative binomial distributions. TCRdb ran its own pipeline on the public reads, namely fastp trimming at Q25 and MiXCR clone calling, and kept in-frame beta chains. CDR3 protein duplicates are merged, each entry listing the most common genes and DNA. The V and J calls were not made by the authors but by TCRdb's processing. The sample table holds hundreds of thousands of distinct CDR3 sequences, of which about 22% were seen once. Approximately 0.8% of the sample rests with the top ten.

This specimen belongs to a study of molecular identifiers for immune sequencing clone quantification (dated 2018 in TCRdb). Looking at the study overall: For a replicate experiment, RNA from roughly 18,000 or 92,000 naive CD8 T cells was divided into five aliquots, of which four were sequenced. CD8 T cells were used in a methods study to benchmark molecular-identifier clustering-based TCR repertoire sequencing (MIDCIRS) and TCR RNA copy counting.

Libraries of naive CD8 T cells were built from anywhere between roughly 18,000 and 1,000,000 sorted cells, with 10%, 30% or 50% of the purified RNA used. Naive CD8 T cells, defined as CD8+CD4-CCR7+CD45RA+, were FACS-sorted into RLT Plus buffer on a BD FACSAria II. To test detection sensitivity, Jurkat RNA equal to 10 or so TCR copies was added to samples of 20,000-1,000,000 naive CD8 T cells. Enrichment of CD8 T cells was done with RosetteSep CD8+ T Cell Enrichment Cocktail plus Ficoll-Paque, and ACK red cell lysis came afterward. Findings and caveats that apply to the study as a whole: The naive libraries included spiked-in Jurkat TCR RNA (fewer than eleven copies' worth), and this RNA is not part of the donor repertoire. In CMV-specific effector cells, clones with more than 20 RNA copies contained over 98% of molecules, whereas in naive cells such clones contained under 1% of molecules. When barcode sub-clustering was not used, chimeric consensus sequences inflated TCR diversity, with chimeras reaching as high as 47%. Modeling indicated around 3.2 TCR RNA copies recovered per cell, compared with about ten by digital PCR, which implies a capture efficiency of around 30%. Spiked-in Jurkat TCR RNA equal to a single cell's worth was reported to be detectable even within 1,100,000 naive CD8 T cells. The sizes of highly expanded clones could end up underestimated when identical TCR molecules share a barcode.

This receptor was obtained from a human donor in good health. Some libraries in this study had Jurkat cell RNA spiked in. Here the chain combines TRBV4-3 and TRBJ1-1; the D gene remains uncertain. The sample taken for sequencing was naive CD8+ T cells from blood, with Jurkat cell RNA spiked in. Read against the paper, the sample's cell subset or site label means: FACS-sorted CD8+CD4-CCR7+CD45RA+ naive T cells. The CDR3 region: CASSQDQSKITDNTETFF. In nucleotides, the sequence is TGCGCCAGCAGCCAAGATCAATCTAAGATAACAGATAACACTGAAACTTTCTTT.